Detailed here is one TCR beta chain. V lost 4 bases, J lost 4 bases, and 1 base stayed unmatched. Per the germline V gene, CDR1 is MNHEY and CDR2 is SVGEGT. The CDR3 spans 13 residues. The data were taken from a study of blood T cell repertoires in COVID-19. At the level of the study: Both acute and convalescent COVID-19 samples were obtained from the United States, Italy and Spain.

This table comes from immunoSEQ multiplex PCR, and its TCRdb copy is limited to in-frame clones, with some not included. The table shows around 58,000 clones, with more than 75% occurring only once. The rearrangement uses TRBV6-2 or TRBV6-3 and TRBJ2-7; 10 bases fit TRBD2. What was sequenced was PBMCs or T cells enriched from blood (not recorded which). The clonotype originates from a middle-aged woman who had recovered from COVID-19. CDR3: CASSFSGGYEQYF. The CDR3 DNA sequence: TGTGCCAGCAGTTTTAGCGGGGGGTACGAGCAGTACTTC.